These 27 T cell receptor beta chains were sequenced from one sample in a study of T cell responses to AZD1222 COVID-19 vaccine. Repertoires were generated with immunoSEQ multiplex PCR, while TCRdb's copy carries only in-frame clones and drops some. There are roughly 84,000 clones in the sample; 80% to 90% occur only once, and 12% lies in the top ten. Sequencing was performed on peripheral blood, taken 28 days after the second AZD1222 dose. Every receptor here comes from an adult who received the AZD1222 COVID-19 vaccine.

There are a few counts of this clone. The chain employs TRBV5-5 and TRBJ1-1; D uncertain. There are 15 residues in the CDR3. The V end was cut by 1 base, the J end by 0 bases, with 10 bases between. Germline CDR1 and CDR2: SGHKS and YYEKEE (reference sequence). The CDR3 DNA follows: TGTGCCAGCAGCTTGTCTTTCCGCTTGAACACTGAAGCTTTCTTT. Translating gives CASSLSFRLNTEAFF.

In its sample, this clone was seen a few times. V is TRBV5-6 and J is TRBJ1-2, with 7 bases lining up with TRBD1. Per the germline V gene, CDR1 is SGHDT and CDR2 is YYEEEE. With 5 bases clipped from V and 4 bases from J, the junction kept 8 bases outside the gene matches. The CDR3 sequence is 14 residues long. CDR3 residues: CASRAQGHSYGYTF. The CDR3 coding sequence is TGTGCCAGCAGAGCACAGGGGCATAGCTATGGCTACACCTTC.

This chain connects TRBV5-1 to TRBJ1-1, with no clear D. Looked up from germline, CDR1 is SGHRS and CDR2 is YFSETQ. The V end lost 2 bases, the J end lost 10 bases, and 18 bases lay between the germline ends. The CDR3 sequence is 14 residues long. The CDR3 loop reads CASSFDGGSGPAFF. CDR3 nucleotides: TGCGCCAGCAGCTTCGACGGAGGGTCAGGACCAGCTTTCTTT.

The chain is built from TRBV19 and TRBJ2-5, with 12 bases that match TRBD2. The length of the CDR3 is 16 residues. The trim removed 8 bases at V and 0 bases at J, leaving 7 bases unmatched. Germline CDR1 is LNHDA and CDR2 is SQIVND (reference sequence). The CDR3 DNA sequence: TGTGCCAGTCGACGACTAGCGGGGGCCAACCAAGAGACCCAGTACTTC. Encoded protein: CASRRLAGANQETQYF.

The chain uses TRBV27 and TRBJ2-7; possible D gene TRBD1, 6 bases. The CDR3 sequence is 14 residues long. Germline V gene data show CDR1 as MNHEY and CDR2 as SMNVEV (reference sequence). Between the trimmed V and J ends, which lost 0 bases and 3 bases, there was a span of 9 bases. CDR3: CASSLSPRGYEQYF. CDR3 sequence (DNA): TGTGCCAGCAGTTTATCGCCCAGGGGCTACGAGCAGTACTTC.

This sequence joins TRBV5-5 and TRBJ1-2; TRBD1 is a possible D gene (5 bases). CDR1 and CDR2 from the germline V gene are SGHKS and YYEKEE (reference sequence). Trimming removed 2 bases from V and 2 bases from J, with 10 bases in between. The CDR3 extends over 14 amino acids. DNA for the CDR3: TGTGCCAGCAGCTTATCCTCAGGGAACTATGGCTACACCTTC. It is translated as CASSLSSGNYGYTF.

The chain combines TRBV28 with TRBJ2-6, with D possibly being TRBD1 (5 bases). V lost 4 bases and J 0 bases, leaving 7 bases between the germline ends. The CDR3 covers 15 residues. Looked up from germline, CDR1 is MDHEN and CDR2 is SYDVKM. The DNA of the CDR3 is TGTGCCAGCAGTTCCACAGGCTCTGGGGCCAACGTCCTGACTTTC. It specifies CASSSTGSGANVLTF.

The chain uses TRBV5-4 and TRBJ2-7; TRBD1 matches at 7 bases. This CDR3 is 15 amino acids long. Germline CDR1 is SGHNT and CDR2 is YYREEE (reference sequence). Germline trimming cut 5 bases from V and 0 bases from J; bases unmatched to any gene: 8. DNA for the CDR3: TGTGCCAGCAGTTCCGGGACAGCCCTCTCCTACGAGCAGTACTTC. This translates into CASSSGTALSYEQYF.

The V gene is TRBV7-2, the J gene TRBJ1-1, with TRBD1 identical over 9 bases. The germline gives CDR1 SGHTA, CDR2 FQGNSA. After removal of 5 bases from V and 6 bases from J, the junction contained 7 bases not matched to a gene. The CDR3 totals 14 residues. The CDR3 region is CASSPIQGASEAFF. The CDR3 DNA reads TGTGCCAGCAGCCCAATACAGGGGGCTTCTGAAGCTTTCTTT. The whole variable domain, remainder taken from reference TRBV7-2 and TRBJ1-1, is GAGVSQSPSNKVTEKGKDVELRCDPISGHTALYWYRQSLGQGLEFLIYFQGNSAPDKSGLPSDRFSAERTGGSVSTLTIQRTQQEDSAVYLCASSPIQGASEAFFGQGTRLTVV.

The genes are TRBV2 and TRBJ1-1; D not certain. This CDR3 spans 13 amino acids. With 1 base removed from V and 0 bases from J, the gap between germline ends came to 3 bases. The germline V gene has CDR1 SNHLY and CDR2 FYNNEI. The DNA of the CDR3 is TGTGCCAGCAGTGAAGGAGTGAACACTGAAGCTTTCTTT. Translation: CASSEGVNTEAFF.

The chain combines TRBV11-3 with TRBJ1-3; D gene unclear. CDR1 SGHNT and CDR2 YENEEA come from the germline V gene. The V end was cut by 1 base, the J end by 1 base, with 11 bases between. The CDR3 is 16 amino acids. CDR3 region: CASSLVVSESGNTIYF. The CDR3 coding sequence is TGTGCCAGCAGCTTAGTGGTATCGGAGTCTGGAAACACCATATATTTT. Together with reference TRBV11-3 and TRBJ1-3, the CDR3 gives the full variable domain: EAGVVQSPRYKIIEKKQPVAFWCNPISGHNTLYWYLQNLGQGPELLIRYENEEAVDDSQLPKDRFSAERLKGVDSTLKIQPAELGDSAVYLCASSLVVSESGNTIYFGEGSWLTVV.

V and J are TRBV30 and TRBJ1-4; D is uncertain. The CDR3 length is 13 residues. Per germline, CDR1 GTSNPN and CDR2 SVGIG (reference sequence). V lost 0 bases and J lost 8, with 10 bases in between. The CDR3 DNA is TGTGCCTGGAGTGTTGGGTTGGGCGAAAAACTGTTTTTT. This sequence encodes CAWSVGLGEKLFF.

The DNA for the CDR3 is TGTGCCAGCAGCTTAGCCGACTCCGGGTCACCCCTCCACTTT. This sequence encodes CASSLADSGSPLHF. This rearrangement joins TRBV11-3 to TRBJ1-6; D gene uncertain. With 1 base removed from V and 10 bases from J, the gap between germline ends came to 11 bases. The length of the CDR3 is 14 residues. Germline V gene sequence: CDR1 SGHNT, CDR2 YENEEA.

This chain connects TRBV6-1 to TRBJ1-5; a possible D gene is TRBD1 (5 bases). V was shortened by 2 bases and J by 7 bases, with 9 bases between the two germline ends. Per the germline V gene, CDR1 is MNHNS and CDR2 is SASEGT. CDR3 length: 13 residues. For the CDR3, the DNA is TGTGCCAGCAGTGAAATTGGGGGGCAGCCCCAGCATTTT. Translating it yields CASSEIGGQPQHF.

This clone showed up just a few times. The CDR3 nucleotides read TGTGCCAGCAGTGACCTGGGTTACAATGAGCAGTTCTTC. This sequence encodes CASSDLGYNEQFF. The rearrangement uses TRBV6-1 and TRBJ2-1; D unresolved. V lost 3 bases to trimming and J lost 4 bases, with 7 bases between them. The germline V gene encodes CDR1 MNHNS and CDR2 SASEGT. CDR3 size: 13 residues.

The chain combines TRBV5-4 with TRBJ2-2, with 8 positions matching TRBD2. The length of the CDR3 is 16 residues. J lost 4 bases, V lost 0 bases, and 5 bases had no gene match. Germline CDR1 and CDR2: SGHNT and YYREEE (reference sequence). CDR3 in amino acids: CASSLASGGPTGELFF. In nucleotides, the CDR3 is TGTGCCAGCAGCTTGGCCAGCGGGGGCCCCACCGGGGAGCTGTTTTTT. Full variable domain (remainder filled in from reference TRBV5-4 and TRBJ2-2): ETGVTQSPTHLIKTRGQQVTLRCSSQSGHNTVSWYQQALGQGPQFIFQYYREEENGRGNFPPRFSGLQFPNYSSELNVNALELDDSALYLCASSLASGGPTGELFFGEGSRLTVL.

The genes are TRBV24-1 and TRBJ2-7; 10 bases line up with TRBD2. Germline V gene data show CDR1 as KGHDR and CDR2 as SFDVKD. The V and J ends lost 2 bases and 2 bases, in that order; junction bases with no gene match: 5. This CDR3 has 16 amino acids. The CDR3 region has the DNA TGTGCCACCAGTGATTCCCTAGCGGGAGACCCCTACGAGCAGTACTTC. It encodes CATSDSLAGDPYEQYF.

This CDR3 reads CASSQVRNWGDTQYF. The CDR3 DNA is TGCGCCAGCAGCCAAGTCCGTAACTGGGGAGATACGCAGTATTTT. The chain carries TRBV4-3 and TRBJ2-3, with D uncertain. The CDR3 is 15 residues long. Germline V gene sequence: CDR1 LGHNA, CDR2 YSLEER. V lost 1 base, J lost 5 bases, and 13 bases lay in between.

The V call is TRBV6-5, the J call TRBJ1-2; tentative D call: TRBD1 (6 bases). V lost 4 bases and J 7 bases, leaving 10 bases between the germline ends. This CDR3 has 12 amino acids. CDR1 MNHEY and CDR2 SVGAGI come from the germline V gene. The CDR3 protein is CASSLQGVGYTF. CDR3 coding DNA: TGTGCCAGCAGTTTACAGGGCGTTGGCTACACCTTC.

This clone has only one observation. V gene TRBV12-3 or TRBV12-4 combines with J gene TRBJ1-1; D ambiguous. Between the trimmed V and J ends, which lost 10 bases and 0 bases, there was a span of 12 bases. The CDR3 runs 13 residues. DNA of the CDR3: TGTGCCACCTCATTCCCAATGAACACTGAAGCTTTCTTT. Its translation: CATSFPMNTEAFF.

The chain couples TRBV11-2 to TRBJ2-1, with TRBD1 as a possible D gene (8 bases). Germline CDR1 is SGHAT and CDR2 is FQNNGV. Trimming pared 8 bases from V and 5 bases from J, leaving 19 bases between. This CDR3 contains 15 residues. As DNA, the CDR3 is TGTGCCAGCTCATGGACAGGGAGGGGGGACAATGAGCAGTTCTTC. The encoded protein is CASSWTGRGDNEQFF.

The gene calls are TRBV5-6 and TRBJ2-5; possible D gene TRBD2, 6 bases. The V gene's germline CDR1 is SGHDT and CDR2 YYEEEE. The CDR3 is 15 residues long. The V end was cut by 6 bases, the J end by 2 bases, with 17 bases between. In DNA, the CDR3 is TGTGCCAGCAAGATACTTAGCGGTTCACAAGAGACCCAGTACTTC. Protein product: CASKILSGSQETQYF.

The chain carries TRBV5-1 and TRBJ1-1; weak D call: TRBD1 (5 bases). The V end lost 2 bases, the J end lost 4 bases, and 9 bases lay between the germline ends. The CDR3 is 13 amino acids. Germline V gene data show CDR1 as SGHRS and CDR2 as YFSETQ. CDR3 sequence (DNA): TGCGCCAGCAGCTTTGACAGTCTCACTGAAGCTTTCTTT. Protein: CASSFDSLTEAFF.

V is TRBV19 and J is TRBJ2-7; D unclear. V lost 9 bases to trimming and J lost 4 bases, with 19 bases between them. This CDR3 is built from 14 residues. Germline CDR1 reads LNHDA; CDR2 reads SQIVND (reference sequence). The CDR3 sequence is CARGQSRRWYEQYF. CDR3 nucleotide sequence: TGTGCCAGGGGCCAGAGCAGGCGTTGGTACGAGCAGTACTTC. Full variable domain (rest looked up from reference TRBV19 and TRBJ2-7): DGGITQSPKYLFRKEGQNVTLSCEQNLNHDAMYWYRQDPGQGLRLIYYSQIVNDFQKGDIAEGYSVSREKKESFPLTVTSAQKNPTAFYLCARGQSRRWYEQYFGPGTRLTVT.

This chain links TRBV7-9 with TRBJ2-2; 8 bases align to TRBD1. Germline-derived CDR1 and CDR2 are SEHNR and FQNEAQ (reference sequence). This CDR3 comprises 14 residues. Losses at the gene ends were 5 bases for V and 6 bases for J; bases not matched to a gene: 5. Here the CDR3 DNA reads TGTGCCAGCAGCCCGGACAGGGATTCCGGGGAGCTGTTTTTT. Translated: CASSPDRDSGELFF.

Concerning this clone: The same CDR3 can be traced to other DNA sequences in this sample. V gene TRBV5-1 combines with J gene TRBJ1-2; 8 bases are a match to TRBD1. CDR3 length: 14 residues. Germline values: CDR1 SGHRS, CDR2 YFSETQ. V trimming: 2 bases; J trimming: 4 bases; junction bases outside the gene matches: 4. DNA for the CDR3: TGCGCCAGCAGCTTAGGACAGGGAGGCTATGGCTACACCTTC. This encodes CASSLGQGGYGYTF.

The chain joins TRBV5-1 to TRBJ1-6, with a weak D call TRBD1 (6 bases). CDR1 SGHRS and CDR2 YFSETQ come from the germline V gene. The length of the CDR3 is 14 residues. The V gene lost 4 bases and the J gene lost 11 bases, with 16 bases spanning the gap. CDR3 residues: CASSPRDTTPPLHF. The CDR3 nucleotides are TGCGCCAGCAGCCCCCGGGACACGACCCCACCCCTCCACTTT.